The sample holds many counts of the clone carrying this TCR beta chain. The data were obtained in a study of molecular identifiers for immune sequencing clone quantification. The V and J ends lost 5 bases and 6 bases, in that order; junction bases with no gene match: 7. The germline V gene encodes CDR1 DFQATT and CDR2 SNEGSKA (reference sequence). The CDR3 covers 12 residues. Using its own MiXCR run on the PCR reads, TCRdb lists one record per CDR3 protein. The sample includes over 85,000 distinct CDR3 sequences, around 23% of them seen just once. The V call is TRBV20-1, the J call TRBJ2-7; 7 bases map to TRBD1. The TCR comes from a human donor in good health. Some libraries in this study had Jurkat cell RNA spiked in. Sequencing was carried out using naive CD8+ T cells from blood, with Jurkat cell RNA spiked in. Indicated subset: FACS-sorted CD8+CD4-CCR7+CD45RA+ naive T cells. The CDR3 coding sequence is TGCAGTGCTCCACAGACAGGGATCGAGCAGTACTTC. Encoded protein: CSAPQTGIEQYF.